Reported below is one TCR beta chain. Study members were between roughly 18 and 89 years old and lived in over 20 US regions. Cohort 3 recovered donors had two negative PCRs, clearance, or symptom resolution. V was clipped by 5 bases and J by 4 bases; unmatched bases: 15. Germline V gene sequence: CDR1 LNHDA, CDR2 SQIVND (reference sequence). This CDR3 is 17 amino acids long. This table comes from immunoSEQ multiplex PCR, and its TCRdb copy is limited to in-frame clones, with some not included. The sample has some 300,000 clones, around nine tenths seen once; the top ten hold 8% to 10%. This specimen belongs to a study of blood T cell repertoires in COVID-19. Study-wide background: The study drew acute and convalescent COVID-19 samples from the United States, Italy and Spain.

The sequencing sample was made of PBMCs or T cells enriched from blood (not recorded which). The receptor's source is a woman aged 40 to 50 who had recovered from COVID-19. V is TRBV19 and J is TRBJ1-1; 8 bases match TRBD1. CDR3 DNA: TGTGCCAGTAGTCTCTACTTGACAGGGGAGGGGAGCACTGAAGCTTTCTTT. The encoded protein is CASSLYLTGEGSTEAFF.